This T cell receptor (beta chain) derives from a study of cytotoxic CD8 clonotypes in ibrutinib-treated CLL. Study-wide results and limits: Public clonotypes showed up rarely, and on treatment they shrank or held steady.

The data were produced by immunoSEQ multiplex PCR, yet TCRdb's version contains in-frame clones alone and is incomplete. Of some 27,000 clones listed, around three fifths are singletons. Of note for this clone: Its antigen is as yet unknown.

CDR1 SGHVS and CDR2 FQNEAQ come from the germline V gene. V was pared by 7 bases and J by 7 bases, with 12 bases of the junction left unmatched. The CDR3 runs to 14 residues. The sample here was PBMCs, taken before ibrutinib treatment. The chain recombines TRBV7-8 with TRBJ2-7; 8 bases are a match to TRBD2. The source is a human donor with chronic lymphocytic leukemia. The CDR3 nucleotides read TGTGCCAGCACCCATAGCGGGACCCCTGGGGAGCAGTACTTC. Its translation: CASTHSGTPGEQYF.